These T cell receptor beta chains were read from a single sample in a study of blood T cell repertoires in COVID-19. Only in-frame clones appear in the TCRdb table, and some are missing; sequencing was by immunoSEQ multiplex PCR. This table holds about 310,000 clones, 75% to 90% found once. Source material: PBMCs or T cells enriched from blood (not recorded which). Source of these receptors: a woman aged 40 to 50 who had recovered from COVID-19. Both conserved end residues are part of each CDR3. The order of the fields is D gene, J gene, clone size, V gene, CDR3 DNA, CDR3 protein. D genes are given only for firm matches. For some rows the clone size is stated as once, few or many, or as a class when expanded; others skip it.

TRBD1 | TRBJ2-3 | few | TRBV15 | TGTGCCACCAGCGGTAGACAGGGGGCCACAGATACGCAGTATTTT | CATSGRQGATDTQYF
TRBD1 | TRBJ1-1 | NA | TRBV28 | TGTGCCAGCAGACTCGGGACAGAGAACACTGAAGCTTTCTTT | CASRLGTENTEAFF
NA | TRBJ2-7 | NA | TRBV9 | TGTGCCAGCAGCGTAGAGGGGCAGGGGTACGAGCAGTACTTC | CASSVEGQGYEQYF
NA | TRBJ2-5 | NA | TRBV7-3 | TGTGCCAGCAGCTTAAGCAGTAAAGAGACCCAGTACTTC | CASSLSSKETQYF
NA | TRBJ2-1 | once | TRBV30 | TGTGCCTTGCAGGGCCTTTTCTCCTACAATGAGCAGTTCTTC | CALQGLFSYNEQFF
TRBD1 | TRBJ2-3 | NA | TRBV5-4 | TGTGCCAGCAGCTTGGGTACAGGGGCCCTCACAGATACGCAGTATTTT | CASSLGTGALTDTQYF
TRBD1 | TRBJ1-5 | NA | TRBV5-1 | TGCGCCAGCAGCCCGTGGGACAGGGAGGCCAATCAGCCCCAGCATTTT | CASSPWDREANQPQHF
TRBD2 | TRBJ2-7 | NA | TRBV19 | TGTGCCAGTAGTGTTCTAGCGGACTCCTACGAGCAGTACTTC | CASSVLADSYEQYF
NA | TRBJ1-3 | NA | TRBV7-7 | TGTGCTAGCAGCTTAAACTTTGGCTCTGGAAACACCATATATTTT | CASSLNFGSGNTIYF
NA | TRBJ1-3 | NA | TRBV27 | TGTGCCAGCAGTTTCAGTGACTCTGGAAACACCATATATTTT | CASSFSDSGNTIYF
NA | TRBJ2-1 | NA | TRBV5-1 | TGCGCCAGCAGCGCGTCGGGTCGCAATGAGCAGTTCTTC | CASSASGRNEQFF
TRBD2 | TRBJ2-5 | NA | TRBV9 | TGTGCCAGCAGCGCTGCTAGCGGGGGCCAATGGGAGACCCAGTACTTC | CASSAASGGQWETQYF
TRBD1 | TRBJ2-7 | NA | TRBV29-1 | TGCAGCGTTGTGCGTCAGGGGGCCGTCGACGAGCAGTACTTC | CSVVRQGAVDEQYF
TRBD2 | TRBJ2-1 | NA | TRBV9 | TGTGCCAGCAGCTCCCCAGGTGGGGGACTAGCGGGAGGGTTTTACAATGAGCAGTTCTTC | CASSSPGGGLAGGFYNEQFF
NA | TRBJ2-1 | NA | TRBV10-3 | TGTGCCATCAGTGAGAATGCTGGGGGCGGTTCGGTTAATGAGCAGTTCTTC | CAISENAGGGSVNEQFF
TRBD1 | TRBJ2-3 | few | TRBV6-6 | TGTGCCAGCACTGACGGGACAGGGTCAGATACGCAGTATTTT | CASTDGTGSDTQYF
NA | TRBJ2-7 | few | TRBV14 | TGTGCCAGCAGTTTGGGCGCCGAGCAGTACTTC | CASSLGAEQYF
TRBD1 | TRBJ2-7 | once | TRBV6-2/TRBV6-3 | TGTGCCAGCAGTTATTCCGGGACAGGGGACTTAAGGTGGTACTTC | CASSYSGTGDLRWYF
TRBD1 | TRBJ1-6 | NA | TRBV5-1 | TGCGCCAGCAGCTTGGACAGGGGGGATTCACCCCTCCACTTT | CASSLDRGDSPLHF
NA | TRBJ2-3 | once | TRBV19 | TGTGCCAGTAGTATCTCCAGGCGCCCAGATACGCAGTATTTT | CASSISRRPDTQYF
NA | TRBJ1-5 | NA | TRBV18 | TGTGCCAGCTCACCCAGGGTCGATCAGCCCCAGCATTTT | CASSPRVDQPQHF
NA | TRBJ2-7 | NA | TRBV29-1 | TGCAGCGTTCATGTTTCCTCCTACGAGCAGTACTTC | CSVHVSSYEQYF
NA | TRBJ1-1 | NA | TRBV30 | TGTGCCTGGAGTCGGGGGGGCCAGCCGAACACTGAAGCTTTCTTT | CAWSRGGQPNTEAFF
NA | TRBJ2-3 | NA | TRBV29-1 | TGCAGCGTTGGAGGACTAGGGGGGGATACGCAGTATTTT | CSVGGLGGDTQYF
TRBD1 | TRBJ1-2 | few | TRBV6-5 | TGTGCCAGCAGCCAGGGGGCGCTTTACTATGGCTACACCTTC | CASSQGALYYGYTF
TRBD1 | TRBJ2-7 | NA | TRBV11-3 | TGTGCCAGCAGCTTCTCTGGACAGGGGGGCTCCTACGAGCAGTACTTC | CASSFSGQGGSYEQYF
TRBD2 | TRBJ2-7 | NA | TRBV25-1 | TGTGCCAGCAGTCGGGGTAGCGGGATCTACGAGCAGTACTTC | CASSRGSGIYEQYF
NA | TRBJ1-2 | NA | TRBV30 | TGTGCCTGGAGGGAGGGAGGAGGCTACACCTTC | CAWREGGGYTF
NA | TRBJ2-5 | NA | TRBV19 | TGTGCCAGTAGTATAGGCAGGGGAGCATCTTGGACCCAGTACTTC | CASSIGRGASWTQYF
TRBD2 | TRBJ2-3 | NA | TRBV24-1 | TGTGCCACCAGTGATCTCGGGACTAGTAAAGATACGCAGTATTTT | CATSDLGTSKDTQYF